The rows below give T cell receptor beta chains drawn from one sample of a study of vaccination and CD4 T cells after COVID-19. TCRdb redid the calling of the PCR reads with MiXCR, one entry per CDR3 protein. Among some 10,000 distinct CDR3 sequences listed, 60% to 70% were seen once. Their antigens are not known. The sequencing sample was made of CD4+ T cells from blood, cultured in vitro. Receptors originate from a human donor who had recovered from COVID-19. CDR3s include the opening cysteine and the closing phenylalanine or tryptophan.

>TRBJ2-5|TRBV6-2/TRBV6-3
CASSTFRGREETQYF
>TRBJ2-7|TRBV10-1
CASSESLTEPLYEQYF
>TRBJ1-6|TRBV28
CASSSPGPGQGNSPLHF
>TRBJ1-1|TRBV7-9
CASSLEVAGAEAFF
>TRBJ2-7|TRBV20-1
CSASSRYSSYEQYF
>TRBJ1-1|TRBV2
CASSPRGGQGVAGTEAFF
>TRBJ1-5|TRBV20-1
CSVQLGRGSNQPQHF
>TRBJ2-3|TRBV10-3
CATRQTSGTTDTQYF
>TRBJ2-3|TRBV20-1
CSASGGQSTSTDTQYF
>TRBJ2-2|TRBV7-9
CASSSRGDRTTGELFF
>TRBJ2-7|TRBV7-6
CASSLEDTSYEQYF
>TRBJ1-1|TRBV7-7
CASSQGQGAEAFF
>TRBJ2-1|TRBV7-3
CASSLQAPSYNEQFF
>TRBJ2-5|TRBV6-1
CASGTATSYQETQYF